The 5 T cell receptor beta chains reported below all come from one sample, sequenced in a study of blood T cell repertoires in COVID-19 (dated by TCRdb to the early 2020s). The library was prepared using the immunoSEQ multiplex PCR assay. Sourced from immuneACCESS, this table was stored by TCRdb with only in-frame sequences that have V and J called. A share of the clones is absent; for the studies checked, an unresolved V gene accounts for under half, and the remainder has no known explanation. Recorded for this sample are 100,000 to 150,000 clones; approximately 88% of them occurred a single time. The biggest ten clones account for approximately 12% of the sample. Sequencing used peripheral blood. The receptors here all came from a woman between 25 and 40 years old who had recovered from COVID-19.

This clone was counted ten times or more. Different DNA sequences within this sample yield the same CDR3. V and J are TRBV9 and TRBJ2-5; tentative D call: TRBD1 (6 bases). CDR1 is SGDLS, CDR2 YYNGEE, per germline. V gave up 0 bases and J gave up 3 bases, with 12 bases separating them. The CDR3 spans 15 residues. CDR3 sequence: CASSVGTVGKETQYF. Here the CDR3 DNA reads TGTGCCAGCAGCGTAGGGACAGTGGGAAAAGAGACCCAGTACTTC.

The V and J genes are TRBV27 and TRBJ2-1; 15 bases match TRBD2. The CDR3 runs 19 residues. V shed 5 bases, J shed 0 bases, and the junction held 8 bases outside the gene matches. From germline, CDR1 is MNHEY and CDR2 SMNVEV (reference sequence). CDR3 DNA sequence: TGTGCCAGCAGTGCCCGGACTAGCGGGGGGGTGAGCTCCTACAATGAGCAGTTCTTC. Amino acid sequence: CASSARTSGGVSSYNEQFF.

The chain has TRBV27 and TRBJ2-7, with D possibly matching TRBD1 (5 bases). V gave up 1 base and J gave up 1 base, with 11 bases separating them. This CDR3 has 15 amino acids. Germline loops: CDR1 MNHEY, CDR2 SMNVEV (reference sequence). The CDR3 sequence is CASSLYETASYEQYF. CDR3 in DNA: TGTGCCAGCAGTTTATACGAGACAGCATCCTACGAGCAGTACTTC.

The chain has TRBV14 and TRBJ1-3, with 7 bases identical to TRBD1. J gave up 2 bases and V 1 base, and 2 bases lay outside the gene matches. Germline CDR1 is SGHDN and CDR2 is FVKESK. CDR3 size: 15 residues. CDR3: CASSQVTGAGNTIYF. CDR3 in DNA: TGTGCCAGCAGCCAAGTTACAGGGGCTGGAAACACCATATATTTT.

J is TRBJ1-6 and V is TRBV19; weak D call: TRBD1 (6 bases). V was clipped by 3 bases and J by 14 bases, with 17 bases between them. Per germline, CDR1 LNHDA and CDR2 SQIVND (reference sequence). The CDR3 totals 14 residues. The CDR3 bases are TGTGCCAGTAGTATCAGCAGGGGAACCACTTCCCTCCACTTT. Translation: CASSISRGTTSLHF.